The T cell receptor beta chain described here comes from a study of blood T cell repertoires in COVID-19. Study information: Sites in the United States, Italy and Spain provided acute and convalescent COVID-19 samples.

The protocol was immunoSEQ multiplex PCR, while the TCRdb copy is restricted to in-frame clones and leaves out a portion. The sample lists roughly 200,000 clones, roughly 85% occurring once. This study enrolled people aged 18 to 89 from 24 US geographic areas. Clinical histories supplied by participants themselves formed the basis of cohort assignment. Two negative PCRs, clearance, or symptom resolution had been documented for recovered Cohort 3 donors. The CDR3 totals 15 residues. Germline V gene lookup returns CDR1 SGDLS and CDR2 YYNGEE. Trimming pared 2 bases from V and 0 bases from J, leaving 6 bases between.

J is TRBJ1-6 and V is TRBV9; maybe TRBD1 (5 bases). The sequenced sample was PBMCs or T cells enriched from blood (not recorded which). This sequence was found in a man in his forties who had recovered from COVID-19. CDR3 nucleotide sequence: TGTGCCAGCAGCGTCGGGGGCTCCTATAATTCACCCCTCCACTTT. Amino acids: CASSVGGSYNSPLHF. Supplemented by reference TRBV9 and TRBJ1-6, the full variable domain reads DSGVTQTPKHLITATGQRVTLRCSPRSGDLSVYWYQQSLDQGLQFLIQYYNGEERAKGNILERFSAQQFPDLHSELNLSSLELGDSALYFCASSVGGSYNSPLHFGNGTRLTVT.